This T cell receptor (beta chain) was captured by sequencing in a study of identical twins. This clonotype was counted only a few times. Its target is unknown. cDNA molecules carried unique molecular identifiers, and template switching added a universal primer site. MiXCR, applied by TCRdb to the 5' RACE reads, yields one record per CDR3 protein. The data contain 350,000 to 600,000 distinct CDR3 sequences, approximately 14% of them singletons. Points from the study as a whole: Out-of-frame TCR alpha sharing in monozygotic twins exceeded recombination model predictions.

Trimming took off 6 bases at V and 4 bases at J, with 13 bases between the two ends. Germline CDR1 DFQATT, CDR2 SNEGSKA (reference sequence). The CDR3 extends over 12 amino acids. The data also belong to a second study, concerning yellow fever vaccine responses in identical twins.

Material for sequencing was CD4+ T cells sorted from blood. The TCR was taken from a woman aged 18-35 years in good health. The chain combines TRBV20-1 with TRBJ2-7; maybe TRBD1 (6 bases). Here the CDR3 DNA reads TGCAGTGCCGTAAGGACAGTGTACGAGCAGTACTTC. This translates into CSAVRTVYEQYF.